This T cell receptor (beta chain) derives from a study of blood T cell repertoires in COVID-19. Sequenced by immunoSEQ multiplex PCR; TCRdb stores in-frame clones only, minus some. The sample holds approximately 70,000 clones, approximately 90% seen once. Germline V gene lookup returns CDR1 MNHEY and CDR2 SMNVEV (reference sequence). This CDR3 has 12 residues. This clone was seen just once. One end of the junction varies from germline; a read error may be responsible. The receptor was derived from a woman aged 55-69 years with active COVID-19. The genes are TRBV27 and TRBJ2-7; D call uncertain. The sample consisted of peripheral blood. The CDR3 region is CASSASVSQIHF. Written as DNA, the CDR3 is TGTGCCAGCAGTGCCTCAGTCTCGCAGATACACTTC.